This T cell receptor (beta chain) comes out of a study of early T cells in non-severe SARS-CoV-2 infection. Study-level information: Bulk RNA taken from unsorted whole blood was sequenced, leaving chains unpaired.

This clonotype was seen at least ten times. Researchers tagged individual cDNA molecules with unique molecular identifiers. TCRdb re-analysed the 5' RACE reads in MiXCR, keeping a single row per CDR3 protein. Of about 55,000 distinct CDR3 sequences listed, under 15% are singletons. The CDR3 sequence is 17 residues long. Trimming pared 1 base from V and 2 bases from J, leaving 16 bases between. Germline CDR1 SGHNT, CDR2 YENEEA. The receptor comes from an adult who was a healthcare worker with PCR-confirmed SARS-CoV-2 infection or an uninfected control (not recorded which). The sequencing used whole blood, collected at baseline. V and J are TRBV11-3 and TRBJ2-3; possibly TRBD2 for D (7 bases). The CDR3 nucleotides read TGTGCCAGCAGCTTAGGGTCCGGGGGGCGGTCCACAGATACGCAGTATTTT. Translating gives CASSLGSGGRSTDTQYF.